Below are 23 T cell receptor beta chains sequenced from a single sample in a study of beta chain features in type 1 diabetes. Expressed TCRB transcripts were sequenced, since all the RNA that had been isolated was reverse transcribed. Profiling relied on immunoSEQ multiplex PCR, and the TCRdb table lists in-frame clones only, not all of them. The profile shows 970,000 or so clones, roughly 15% of them singletons. Sample: naive CD4+ T cells from blood. The receptor source for this set is a woman younger than 35 in good health.

The chain is built from TRBV7-6 and TRBJ1-5; 7 bases agree with TRBD1. This CDR3 has 15 residues. With V trimmed by 4 bases and J by 6 bases, 9 bases remained unmatched. From germline, CDR1 is SGHVS and CDR2 FNYEAQ. DNA for the CDR3: TGTGCCAGCAGCTCTACAGGGGAAGGCACTCAGCCCCAGCATTTT. It translates to CASSSTGEGTQPQHF. Supplemented by reference TRBV7-6 and TRBJ1-5, the full variable domain reads GAGVSQSPRYKVTKRGQDVALRCDPISGHVSLYWYRQALGQGPEFLTYFNYEAQQDKSGLPNDRFSAERPEGSISTLTIQRTEQRDSAMYRCASSSTGEGTQPQHFGDGTRLSIL.

The rearrangement links TRBV7-3 to TRBJ2-1; D unresolved. The CDR3 spans 15 residues. CDR1 SGHTA and CDR2 FQGTGA come from the germline V gene. The ends were cut back, 0 bases at V and 8 bases at J, with 14 bases in the middle. CDR3 DNA: TGTGCCAGCAGCTTAACGGGAACGTACATCGATGAGCAGTTCTTC. It codes for CASSLTGTYIDEQFF.

The V call is TRBV12-5, the J call TRBJ2-3, with a weak D call TRBD2 (6 bases). From germline, CDR1 is LGHNT and CDR2 FRNRAP. V gave up 6 bases and J gave up 4 bases, with 26 bases separating them. The CDR3 is 18 amino acids. CDR3 region: CASGPNPTRWGDPDTQYF. The CDR3 nucleotides are TGTGCTAGTGGCCCGAACCCGACTCGGTGGGGGGACCCAGATACGCAGTATTTT. Drawing the rest from reference TRBV12-5 and TRBJ2-3, the complete variable domain is DARVTQTPRHKVTEMGQEVTMRCQPILGHNTVFWYRQTMMQGLELLAYFRNRAPLDDSGMPKDRFSAEMPDATLATLKIQPSEPRDSAVYFCASGPNPTRWGDPDTQYFGPGTRLTVL.

In its sample, this clone was seen a few times. This chain uses TRBV27 with TRBJ2-1; TRBD1 aligns across 11 bases. Germline CDR1 reads MNHEY; CDR2 reads SMNVEV (reference sequence). The CDR3 totals 16 residues. V gave up 5 bases and J gave up 2 bases; unmatched junction bases: 5. The CDR3: CASSRTGGMPYNEQFF. The CDR3 nucleotides are TGTGCCAGCAGTAGGACAGGGGGCATGCCCTACAATGAGCAGTTCTTC.

The chain has TRBV7-3 and TRBJ2-2, with 9 bases that match TRBD2. V lost 10 bases, J lost 4 bases, and 22 bases stayed unmatched. Germline V gene lookup returns CDR1 SGHTA and CDR2 FQGTGA. There are 19 residues in the CDR3. The DNA of the CDR3 is TGTGCCATCCCACCCGTACCTCGCGTGGGCGGGAGGGGCACCGGGGAGCTGTTTTTT. Translating gives CAIPPVPRVGGRGTGELFF.

This clone was observed a few times. V usage is TRBV29-1 and J usage is TRBJ1-2; perhaps TRBD1 as D (5 bases). The germline CDR1 and CDR2 sequences are SQVTM and ANQGSEA. The ends were cut back, 4 bases at V and 6 bases at J, with 12 bases in the middle. CDR3 length: 12 amino acids. The CDR3 loop reads CSVGNRGDGYTF. In DNA form, the CDR3 reads TGCAGCGTTGGTAATAGGGGAGATGGCTACACCTTC.

In its sample, this clone was seen a few times. The chain joins TRBV20-1 to TRBJ2-1; the D gene is possibly TRBD2 (5 bases). Germline V gives CDR1 DFQATT, CDR2 SNEGSKA (reference sequence). This CDR3 has 10 residues. Trimming removed 1 base at V and 15 bases at J, with 10 bases between. The DNA for the CDR3 is TGCAGTGCTAGAGGGAGGACGGGGTTCTTC. Protein product: CSARGRTGFF.

This clone was found a few times. The V gene is TRBV4-1, the J gene TRBJ2-2, with 12 bases lining up with TRBD2. Trimming took 0 bases from V and 10 from J; bases not matched to a gene: 9. The length of the CDR3 is 17 residues. CDR1 is MGHRA, CDR2 YSYEKL, per germline. The CDR3: CASSQDLELAGGVELFF. CDR3 coding DNA: TGCGCCAGCAGCCAAGATCTGGAACTAGCGGGAGGCGTGGAGCTGTTTTTT.

The chain employs TRBV21-1 and TRBJ2-7. TRBV21-1 corresponds to a pseudogene. This CDR3 region has 10 residues. CDR3 residues: CATTRNEQYF. Written as DNA, the CDR3 is TGTGCCACCACAAGGAACGAGCAGTACTTC.

The sample holds a few counts of this clone. The chain combines TRBV18 with TRBJ1-1; the match to TRBD1 covers 9 bases. J lost 3 bases, V lost 6 bases, and 5 bases had no gene match. The CDR3 runs 14 residues. Germline CDR1 KGHSH, CDR2 LQKENI. The CDR3: CASSQGQGHTEAFF. DNA for the CDR3: TGTGCCAGCTCCCAAGGACAGGGGCACACTGAAGCTTTCTTT.

Details on this clone: Other DNA sequences in the sample encode the same CDR3. The V gene is TRBV19, the J gene TRBJ2-1; TRBD2 might be the D (5 bases). There are 14 residues in the CDR3. V lost 1 base, J lost 4 bases, and 8 bases lay in between. Per the germline V gene, CDR1 is LNHDA and CDR2 is SQIVND (reference sequence). CDR3 sequence (DNA): TGTGCCAGTAGTATAGGGCTAGCTTACAATGAGCAGTTCTTC. It translates to CASSIGLAYNEQFF.

This clone has a handful of counts. This chain joins TRBV4-1 and TRBJ2-1; D gene unclear. The germline V gene has CDR1 MGHRA and CDR2 YSYEKL. The CDR3 runs to 12 residues. The germline V and J ends were trimmed by 2 bases and 7 bases, with 6 bases remaining between them. CDR3 loop: CASSQISNEQFF. CDR3 in DNA: TGCGCCAGCAGCCAAATCTCGAATGAGCAGTTCTTC.

The chain joins TRBV20-1 to TRBJ2-1; D may be TRBD2 (5 bases). V gave up 1 base and J gave up 13 bases, with 11 bases separating them. CDR3 size: 11 residues. CDR1 DFQATT and CDR2 SNEGSKA come from the germline V gene (reference sequence). CDR3 bases: TGCAGTGCTAGAGTAGGGAGTCTACAGTTCTTC. Translated, it gives CSARVGSLQFF.

The genes are TRBV2 and TRBJ2-7, with 9 bases aligning to TRBD1. With V trimmed by 5 bases and J by 3 bases, 5 bases remained unmatched. The CDR3 runs 14 residues. Germline V gene lookup returns CDR1 SNHLY and CDR2 FYNNEI. Here the CDR3 DNA reads TGTGCCAGCAGTCGAAGACAGGGGGGCTACGAGCAGTACTTC. Residues: CASSRRQGGYEQYF.

This clone appeared a few times. V usage is TRBV18 and J usage is TRBJ2-7; tentative D call: TRBD2 (6 bases). Germline CDR1 reads KGHSH; CDR2 reads LQKENI. The CDR3 covers 15 residues. V was shortened by 3 bases and J by 6 bases, with 18 bases between the two germline ends. The chain's CDR3 is CASSPQMAGTGEQYF. The DNA for the CDR3 is TGTGCCAGCTCACCTCAGATGGCGGGGACGGGCGAGCAGTACTTC.

This clone occurred a few times. Within the sample, other DNA sequences also encode this same CDR3. This chain joins TRBV7-2 and TRBJ2-1; 7 bases line up with TRBD1. V was pared by 2 bases and J by 2 bases, with 0 bases of the junction left unmatched. Germline values: CDR1 SGHTA, CDR2 FQGNSA. This CDR3 spans 14 amino acids. The CDR3 loop reads CASSLTGAYNEQFF. The DNA of the CDR3 is TGTGCCAGCAGCTTAACAGGGGCCTACAATGAGCAGTTCTTC.

This clone was counted a few times. The chain employs TRBV5-1 and TRBJ2-7; unclear D gene. With 1 base removed from V and 1 base from J, the gap between germline ends came to 9 bases. This CDR3 spans 14 amino acids. Looked up from germline, CDR1 is SGHRS and CDR2 is YFSETQ. The CDR3 loop reads CASSLFQPSYEQYF. The CDR3 DNA reads TGCGCCAGCAGCTTGTTCCAGCCTTCCTACGAGCAGTACTTC.

Ten or more counts support this clone. J is TRBJ2-7 and V is TRBV21-1; TRBD2 was called by the table and not checked on the DNA. TRBV21-1 is given as a pseudogene. The CDR3 has 12 residues. The CDR3 DNA reads as TGTGCCAGCTCCGGTCCCTCCTACGAGCAGTACTTC. Its protein product is CASSGPSYEQYF.

This clone occurred a few times. V usage is TRBV28 and J usage is TRBJ2-5; D is perhaps TRBD2 (6 bases). The J call could be wrong; TRBJ2-7 is a better fit for the DNA end. Looked up from germline, CDR1 is MDHEN and CDR2 is SYDVKM. The CDR3 is 13 residues long. The CDR3 region has the DNA TGTGCCAGCAGGCCGGGACTTCTCTACGAGCAGTACTTC. Its translation: CASRPGLLYEQYF.

This clone was counted a few times. V is TRBV27 and J is TRBJ1-5, with 7 nucleotides matching TRBD1. There are 14 residues in the CDR3. V lost 3 bases and J lost 5; bases outside the gene matches: 4. Germline V gene lookup returns CDR1 MNHEY and CDR2 SMNVEV (reference sequence). CDR3 sequence (DNA): TGTGCCAGCAGTTTGCAGGGGGGCCATCAGCCCCAGCATTTT. Translated: CASSLQGGHQPQHF.

This clone was counted many times. This sequence joins TRBV7-9 and TRBJ2-3; D gene ambiguous. Germline V gene data show CDR1 as SEHNR and CDR2 as FQNEAQ (reference sequence). Trimming took 1 base from V and 2 from J, leaving 4 bases between them. This CDR3 has 13 amino acids. This chain's CDR3 is CASSLDVTDTQYF. The CDR3 coding sequence is TGTGCCAGCAGCTTAGACGTCACAGATACGCAGTATTTT.

This clone came up a few times. This sequence joins TRBV29-1 and TRBJ1-1, with TRBD1 as a possible D gene (5 bases). Looked up from germline, CDR1 is SQVTM and CDR2 is ANQGSEA. V dropped 6 bases and J dropped 1 base, with 9 bases sitting between them. The CDR3 extends over 12 amino acids. DNA of the CDR3: TGCAGCGTCCTGGGGGGGAACACTGAAGCTTTCTTT. It translates to CSVLGGNTEAFF.

This clone was counted a few times. The chain carries TRBV19 and TRBJ1-5; 7 nucleotides align to TRBD1. V was clipped by 4 bases and J by 13 bases; unmatched bases: 10. Germline CDR1 reads LNHDA; CDR2 reads SQIVND (reference sequence). The CDR3 consists of 13 residues. As DNA, the CDR3 is TGTGCCAGTAGTAGCCCCACCCGGGACAGACAGCATTTT. Protein sequence: CASSSPTRDRQHF.